This T cell receptor (beta chain) comes out of a study of early T cells in non-severe SARS-CoV-2 infection listed by TCRdb under 2021. With respect to the entire study: Bulk RNA from unsorted whole blood was used for TCR sequencing, so alpha and beta chains could not be paired.

The germline V gene specifies SGHTA as CDR1 and FQGNSA as CDR2. For this chain, trimming is 5 bases at the V end and 3 bases at the J end, and the number of junction bases without a gene match is 6. There are 15 amino acids in the CDR3, from cysteine to phenylalanine inclusive. CDR3 DNA is the only sequence kept; it has 45 bases, read in frame from the first base. Broad study findings and their caveats: VDJdb matching was skewed toward anti-spike CD8 responses, so virus-specific expansions were likely underestimated and private and CD4 specificities were missed.

A remark on this clonotype: The clone's antigen remains unknown. Per-base qualities were not stored, and no clone one base away is much larger.

The library was obtained by 5' RACE. Sequencer: NextSeq 500. To correct for sequencing error and PCR bias, the TCR library protocol tagged individual cDNA molecules with unique molecular identifiers. TCR alpha and beta chains were both sequenced, and the abundances of alpha and beta sequences in each sample were closely correlated with each other. In the paper's pipeline: V gene, J gene and CDR3 annotation of TCR sequences was performed with Decombinator V4. TCRs were defined as expanded if a significant change between any two time points was detected under a Poisson model with p below 0.0001. Abundances of TCRs were expressed as counts per million after normalisation to the total number of TCRs sequenced in each sample. MAIT TCRs were defined by TRAV1-2 paired with TRAJ12, TRAJ20 or TRAJ33, and iNKT TCRs by TRAV10 paired with TRAJ18. VDJdb, accessed 1 November 2021, was searched for CMV, EBV and SARS-CoV-2 annotated TCRs, excluding TCRs annotated for multiple antigens. Through fastp at Q25 and MiXCR, TCRdb rebuilt clones from the public reads, retaining in-frame beta chains. One record per CDR3 amino acid sequence lists the most common genes and DNA. TCRdb's processing, not the study's, gives the V and J calls here. This sample comprises around 80,000 distinct CDR3 sequences, over 9.5% of them detected only once. The ten largest make up around 3.6% of the sample.

A case-control design nested within a healthcare worker cohort in London, UK, was used, with weekly nasopharyngeal swab PCR tests and blood sampling performed. Between 23 and 31 March 2020, the week of the UK lockdown, healthcare workers were enrolled and then followed up weekly for as long as 16 weeks. The TCR was taken from an adult who was a healthcare worker with PCR-confirmed SARS-CoV-2 infection or an uninfected control (not recorded which). Sequencing input: whole blood. The chain employs TRBV7-2 and TRBJ2-1; 8 middle bases align to TRBD2. The sequenced DNA: TGTGCCAGCAGCCACGGACTAGCCGTCTACAATGAGCAGTTCTTC. This translates into CASSHGLAVYNEQFF.